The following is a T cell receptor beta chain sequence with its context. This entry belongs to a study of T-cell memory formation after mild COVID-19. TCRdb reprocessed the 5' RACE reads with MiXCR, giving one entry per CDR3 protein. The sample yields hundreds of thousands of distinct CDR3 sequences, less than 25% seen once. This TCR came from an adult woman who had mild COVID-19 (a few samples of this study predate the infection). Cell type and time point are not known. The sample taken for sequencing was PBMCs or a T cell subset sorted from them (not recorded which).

The CDR3 loop is CASSLGLAGGDNEQFF. CDR3 DNA: TGTGCCAGCAGCTTGGGACTAGCGGGAGGGGACAATGAGCAGTTCTTC. The chain links TRBV7-2 to TRBJ2-1; 16 positions agree with TRBD2. Trimming cost V 3 bases and J 5 bases; bases outside gene matches: 1. Germline V gives CDR1 SGHTA, CDR2 FQGNSA. The CDR3 totals 16 residues.